Following are 8 T cell receptor beta chains from one sample sequenced in a study of CD8 T cells in Susac syndrome. When the RNA was reverse transcribed, random hexamers were used with an input of about 0.45 to 1 ug. TCRdb reprocessed the immunoSEQ multiplex PCR reads via MiXCR and lists one record per CDR3 protein. The sample lists 150,000 to 200,000 distinct CDR3 sequences; 93% were seen once. The sequenced sample consisted of CD4+ T cells from PBMCs. The origin of the receptors is a human donor in good health.

V is TRBV25-1 and J is TRBJ2-7; 7 nucleotides agree with TRBD2. The CDR3 runs to 13 residues. V lost 6 bases and J lost 7; bases outside the gene matches: 9. CDR1 is MGHDK and CDR2 is SYGVNS in the germline V gene. In nucleotides, the CDR3 is TGTGCCAGCAGGATAGGCGGGGGAGGTGAGCAGTACTTC. It specifies CASRIGGGGEQYF.

This chain uses TRBV29-1 with TRBJ2-2; 8 bases match TRBD1. CDR1 and CDR2 from the germline V gene are SQVTM and ANQGSEA. V lost 6 bases and J lost 7; bases outside the gene matches: 7. This CDR3 comprises 13 residues. CDR3 sequence: CSVQTGAGGELFF. Written as DNA, the CDR3 is TGCAGCGTCCAGACAGGGGCGGGCGGGGAGCTGTTTTTT.

DNA of the CDR3: TGTGCCAGTAGTACAGAGGGGCGTCGGGAGACCCAGTACTTC. This encodes CASSTEGRRETQYF. The rearrangement uses TRBV19 and TRBJ2-5; perhaps D is TRBD1 or TRBD2 (5 bases each). The CDR3 consists of 14 residues. V dropped 4 bases and J dropped 5 bases, with 14 bases sitting between them. Germline assignment: CDR1 LNHDA and CDR2 SQIVND (reference sequence).

The J gene is TRBJ2-1, the V gene TRBV3-1; weak D call: TRBD2 (6 bases). This CDR3 has 11 amino acids. The germline V gene encodes CDR1 LGHDT and CDR2 YNNKEL (reference sequence). V was cut by 9 bases and J by 9 bases, with 12 bases left in between. The CDR3 is CASWGLGEQFF. The CDR3 nucleotides read TGTGCCAGTTGGGGACTGGGTGAGCAGTTCTTC.

The gene calls are TRBV5-1 and TRBJ2-2; possibly TRBD1 or TRBD2 for D (7 bases each). V lost 0 bases and J 3 bases, leaving 12 bases between the germline ends. CDR1 is SGHRS, CDR2 YFSETQ, per germline. The CDR3 has 16 amino acids. CDR3 nucleotide sequence: TGCGCCAGCAGCTTGGCCCCAGGGGGGGACACCGGGGAGCTGTTTTTT. Translation: CASSLAPGGDTGELFF.

The chain carries TRBV9 and TRBJ1-1; TRBD1 matches at 7 bases. The CDR3 runs 15 residues. Germline lookup yields CDR1 SGDLS and CDR2 YYNGEE. After removal of 2 bases from V and 1 base from J, the junction contained 5 bases not matched to a gene. The DNA for the CDR3 is TGTGCCAGCAGCGTCGCGGGACAGCCGAACACTGAAGCTTTCTTT. It codes for CASSVAGQPNTEAFF.

The V gene is TRBV7-2, the J gene TRBJ2-5, with D uncertain. V lost 5 bases, J lost 1 base, and 8 bases lay in between. The CDR3 contains 13 residues. CDR1 is SGHTA and CDR2 is FQGNSA in the germline V gene. CDR3 coding DNA: TGTGCCAGCAGCCCACTTCTCCAAGAGACCCAGTACTTC. Protein: CASSPLLQETQYF.

The rearrangement joins TRBV5-1 to TRBJ1-4; D possibly corresponds to TRBD1 (5 bases). This CDR3 region has 14 residues. The germline V gene encodes CDR1 SGHRS and CDR2 YFSETQ. V lost 2 bases, J lost 4 bases, and 9 bases lay in between. The DNA of the CDR3 is TGCGCCAGCAGCTTAAAGGGGAATAATGAAAAACTGTTTTTT. The encoded protein is CASSLKGNNEKLFF.